This TCR beta chain comes out of a study of cytomegalovirus exposure and HLA in healthy donors. Findings and caveats of the study: Later work found that TCR association rates differed between HLA loci; DRB1 had the most and HLA-C the fewest.

CDR1 and CDR2 (germline): SGHTA, FQGNSA. The ends were cut back, 0 bases at V and 6 bases at J, with 14 bases in the middle. The CDR3 is 16 residues long. Worth noting for this clone: What it recognizes is unknown.

The PCR employed 60 Vbeta primers together with 13 Jbeta primers. Generated by immunoSEQ multiplex PCR, the TCRdb table keeps only in-frame clones and is missing some. Of fewer than 75,000 clones in the sample, around 83% are singletons; the top ten hold approximately 4%. Material for sequencing was PBMCs. The chain employs TRBV7-2 and TRBJ1-4; tentatively, D is TRBD1 (5 bases). The receptor's source is a man aged 30 to 45 in good health and CMV-seronegative. CDR3 amino acids: CASSLALGRGYEKLFF. The CDR3 DNA reads as TGTGCCAGCAGCTTAGCGCTCGGGAGGGGTTATGAAAAACTGTTTTTT.